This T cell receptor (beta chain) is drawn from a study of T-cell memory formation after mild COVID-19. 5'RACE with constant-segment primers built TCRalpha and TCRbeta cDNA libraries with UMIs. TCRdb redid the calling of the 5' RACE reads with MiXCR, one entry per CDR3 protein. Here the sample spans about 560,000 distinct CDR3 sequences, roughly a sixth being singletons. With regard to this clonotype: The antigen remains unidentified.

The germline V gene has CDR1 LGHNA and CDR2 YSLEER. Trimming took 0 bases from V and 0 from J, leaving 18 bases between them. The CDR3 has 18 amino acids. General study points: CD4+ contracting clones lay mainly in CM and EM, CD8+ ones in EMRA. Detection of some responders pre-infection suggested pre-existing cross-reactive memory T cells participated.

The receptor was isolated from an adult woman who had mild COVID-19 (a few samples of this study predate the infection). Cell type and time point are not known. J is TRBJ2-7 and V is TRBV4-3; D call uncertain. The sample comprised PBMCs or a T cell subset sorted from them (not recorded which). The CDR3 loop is CASSQEYVNGPNSYEQYF. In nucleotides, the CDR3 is TGCGCCAGCAGCCAAGAATATGTCAACGGACCTAACTCCTACGAGCAGTACTTC.